This T cell receptor beta chain came from a study of T cell repertoires in cytomegalovirus infection. TCRdb ran MiXCR on the reads and lists one entry per CDR3 protein. This table has around 900,000 distinct CDR3 sequences, 25% to 40% appearing once. This CDR3 is 17 amino acids long. V was trimmed by 0 bases and J by 5 bases, leaving 16 bases between them. Germline V gene data show CDR1 as MGHRA and CDR2 as YSYEKL. About this clonotype itself: What it binds is not known.

This receptor was identified in a human donor in good health (CMV status not recorded). Some clones in this sample may be carry-over from other donors' samples. The source material was cultured CD8+ T cells from PBMCs, sampled from culture after CMV antigen stimulation. The chain combines TRBV4-1 with TRBJ1-4; perhaps TRBD1 as D (6 bases). CDR3 nucleotides: TGCGCCAGCAGCCAAGATCGGGGGGCGGGGAGAAATGAAAAACTGTTTTTT. Translated, it gives CASSQDRGAGRNEKLFF.